This record covers a single TCR beta chain. What it recognizes is unknown. This CDR3 comprises 16 residues. Trimming left V 6 bases short and J 4 bases short, with 20 bases between. With a J-beta primer mix and a sample-barcoded 5' primer, a second PCR ran roughly 7 to 11 cycles. Using its own MiXCR run on the 5' RACE reads, TCRdb lists one record per CDR3 protein. The sample yields approximately 1.5 million distinct CDR3 sequences, under 55% seen once. This sample was included in a study of blood T cells in healthy people across ages. Regarding the study as a whole: There was no known CMV status for donors, so expanded clonotype changes were possibly confounded.

This receptor was obtained from a woman between 18 and 29 years old in good health. Input material: blood. The rearrangement links TRBV23-1 to TRBJ2-3, with a weak D call TRBD2 (6 bases). TRBV23-1 is treated as an ORF (open reading frame) with a function not yet certain. The CDR3 DNA reads TGCGCCAGCAGCAACCTACTAGCTTGGAGCCCAGATACGCAGTATTTT. Translating it yields CASSNLLAWSPDTQYF.